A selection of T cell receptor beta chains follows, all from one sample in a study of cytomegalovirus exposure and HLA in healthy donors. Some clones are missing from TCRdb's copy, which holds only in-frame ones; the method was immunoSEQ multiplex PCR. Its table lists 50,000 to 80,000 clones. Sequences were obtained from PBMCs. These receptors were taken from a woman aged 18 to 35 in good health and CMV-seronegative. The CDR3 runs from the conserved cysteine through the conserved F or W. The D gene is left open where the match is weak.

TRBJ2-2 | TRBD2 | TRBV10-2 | CASGGLAGDTGELFF | TGCGCCAGCGGGGGACTAGCGGGAGACACCGGGGAGCTGTTTTTT
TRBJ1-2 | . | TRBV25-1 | CASSELERDSRGYTF | TGTGCCAGCAGTGAATTGGAACGGGACTCGCGGGGCTACACCTTC
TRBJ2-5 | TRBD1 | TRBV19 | CASSPPGQQETQYF | TGTGCCAGTAGTCCCCCGGGACAGCAAGAGACCCAGTACTTC
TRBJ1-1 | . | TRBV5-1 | CASSLDLVTEAFF | TGCGCCAGCAGCTTGGATTTAGTGACTGAAGCTTTCTTT
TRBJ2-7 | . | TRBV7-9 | CASSSAQGSSYEQYF | TGTGCCAGCAGCTCGGCCCAAGGGAGCTCCTACGAGCAGTACTTC
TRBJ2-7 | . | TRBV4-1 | CASSQERSYEQYF | TGCGCCAGCAGCCAAGAGAGGAGCTACGAGCAGTACTTC
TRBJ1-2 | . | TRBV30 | CAWSGTRSNGYTF | TGTGCCTGGAGTGGGACAAGGTCTAATGGCTACACCTTC
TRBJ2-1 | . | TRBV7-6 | CASSLIGVSYNEQFF | TGTGCCAGCAGCTTAATTGGAGTTTCTTACAATGAGCAGTTCTTC
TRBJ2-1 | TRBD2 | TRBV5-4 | CASSPASGGYNEQFF | TGTGCCAGCAGCCCTGCTAGCGGGGGCTACAATGAGCAGTTCTTC
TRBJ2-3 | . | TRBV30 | CAWSLPGADTQYF | TGTGCCTGGAGTTTGCCGGGGGCAGATACGCAGTATTTT
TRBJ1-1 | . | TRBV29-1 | CSVNGRGSTEAFF | TGCAGCGTCAACGGTAGGGGTTCCACTGAAGCTTTCTTT
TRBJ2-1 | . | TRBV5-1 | CASSLVPGVYNEQFF | TGCGCCAGCAGCTTGGTTCCGGGGGTCTACAATGAGCAGTTCTTC
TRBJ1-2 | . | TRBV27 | CASRRESSYGYTF | TGTGCCAGCAGGAGGGAGAGCAGCTATGGCTACACCTTC
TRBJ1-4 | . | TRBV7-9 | CASSLTGNEKLFF | TGTGCCAGCAGCTTAACGGGTAATGAAAAACTGTTTTTT
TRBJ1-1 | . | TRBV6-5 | CASSYGGGRNTEAFF | TGTGCCAGCAGTTACGGGGGGGGACGAAACACTGAAGCTTTCTTT
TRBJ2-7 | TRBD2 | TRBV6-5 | CASSYYPSGGTYEQYF | TGTGCCAGCAGTTACTATCCTAGCGGGGGGACCTACGAGCAGTACTTC
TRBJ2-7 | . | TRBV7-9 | CAGCSRGPHYEQYF | TGTGCCGGATGCTCCAGGGGCCCTCACTACGAGCAGTACTTC
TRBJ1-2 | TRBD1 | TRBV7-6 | CASSPQGNYGYTF | TGTGCCAGCAGCCCACAGGGGAACTATGGCTACACCTTC
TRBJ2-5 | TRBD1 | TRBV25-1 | CASSGDRDLQETQYF | TGTGCCAGCAGTGGGGACAGGGACCTCCAAGAGACCCAGTACTTC
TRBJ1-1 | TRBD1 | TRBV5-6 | CASSLGQGFLATEAFF | TGTGCCAGCAGCTTGGGACAGGGTTTTCTTGCCACTGAAGCTTTCTTT
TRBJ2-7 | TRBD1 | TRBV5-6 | CASRRGLGSYEQYF | TGTGCCAGCAGAAGGGGGCTGGGGTCCTACGAGCAGTACTTC
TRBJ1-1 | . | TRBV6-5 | CASSQTEDTEAFF | TGTGCCAGCAGTCAGACAGAGGACACTGAAGCTTTCTTT
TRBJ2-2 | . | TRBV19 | CASSIDLVGQNTGELFF | TGTGCCAGTAGTATAGATCTTGTAGGACAGAACACCGGGGAGCTGTTTTTT
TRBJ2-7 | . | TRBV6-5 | CASSYGAQPLDEQYF | TGTGCCAGCAGTTACGGGGCACAGCCTCTCGACGAGCAGTACTTC
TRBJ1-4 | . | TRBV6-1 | CASKMTGSNEKLFF | TGTGCCAGCAAGATGACAGGTTCTAATGAAAAACTGTTTTTT
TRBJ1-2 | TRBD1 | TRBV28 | CASSLGQGGLDYGYTF | TGTGCCAGCAGTTTAGGACAGGGAGGGTTGGACTATGGCTACACCTTC
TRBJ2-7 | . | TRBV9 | CASSVVTGGPSYEQYF | TGTGCCAGCAGCGTAGTGACCGGGGGGCCGTCCTACGAGCAGTACTTC
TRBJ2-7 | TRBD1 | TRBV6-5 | CASSYPRQGVWEQYF | TGTGCCAGCAGTTATCCGAGACAGGGGGTTTGGGAGCAGTACTTC
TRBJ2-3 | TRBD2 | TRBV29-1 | CSVKVGASGFGTDTQYF | TGCAGCGTTAAAGTCGGGGCTAGCGGGTTCGGCACAGATACGCAGTATTTT
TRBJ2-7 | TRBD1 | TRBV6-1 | CASSEGGTGGQQYF | TGTGCCAGCAGTGAAGGGGGGACAGGGGGCCAGCAGTACTTC
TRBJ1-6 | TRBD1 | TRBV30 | CAWSLGTGNSPLHF | TGTGCCTGGAGTCTCGGGACAGGGAATTCACCCCTCCACTTT
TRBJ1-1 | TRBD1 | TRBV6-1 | CASSYTGGAFF | TGTGCCAGCAGTTATACAGGGGGAGCTTTCTTT
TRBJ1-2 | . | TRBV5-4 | CASSFDRRGYTF | TGTGCCAGCAGCTTCGACAGACGGGGCTACACCTTC
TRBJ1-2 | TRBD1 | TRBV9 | CASSAGTGEFGYTF | TGTGCCAGCAGCGCCGGGACAGGGGAATTTGGCTACACCTTC
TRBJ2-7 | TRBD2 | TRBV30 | CALEREGGSPYEQYF | TGTGCTCTGGAAAGGGAGGGAGGGTCCCCCTACGAGCAGTACTTC
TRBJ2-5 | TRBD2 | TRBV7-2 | CASSYRASGGVETQYF | TGTGCCAGCAGCTACCGGGCTAGCGGGGGGGTGGAGACCCAGTACTTC
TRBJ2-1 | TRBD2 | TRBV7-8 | CASSLSGLAPWDEQFF | TGTGCCAGCAGCTTATCGGGACTAGCGCCCTGGGATGAGCAGTTCTTC
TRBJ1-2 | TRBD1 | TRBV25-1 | CASSEGQGGTGYTF | TGTGCCAGCAGTGAGGGACAGGGAGGGACTGGCTACACCTTC
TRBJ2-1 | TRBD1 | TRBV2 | CASSGDSDNEQFF | TGTGCCAGCAGTGGGGACAGCGACAATGAGCAGTTCTTC
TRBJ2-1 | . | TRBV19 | CASLASGGFFF | TGTGCCAGCCTTGCCTCGGGGGGCTTTTTCTTC
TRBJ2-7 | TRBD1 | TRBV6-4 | CASGQGTGEQYF | TGTGCCAGCGGACAGGGAACGGGAGAGCAGTACTTC
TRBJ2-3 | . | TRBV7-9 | CASSLASGYTDTQYF | TGTGCCAGCAGCTTAGCTAGCGGATACACAGATACGCAGTATTTT
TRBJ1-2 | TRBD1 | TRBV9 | CASSVADRVDYGYTF | TGTGCCAGCAGCGTAGCGGACAGGGTGGACTATGGCTACACCTTC
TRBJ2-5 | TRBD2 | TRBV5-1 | CASSPPDSGPQETQYF | TGCGCCAGCAGCCCCCCCGATAGCGGGCCCCAAGAGACCCAGTACTTC
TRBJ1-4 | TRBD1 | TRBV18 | CASSRGTGEKLFF | TGTGCCAGCTCGAGAGGGACAGGGGAAAAACTGTTTTTT
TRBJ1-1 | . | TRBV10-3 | CAISESERGSEAFF | TGTGCCATCAGTGAGTCGGAGCGGGGGTCTGAAGCTTTCTTT
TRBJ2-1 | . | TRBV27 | CASSLAGGDEQFF | TGTGCCAGCAGTTTGGCGGGCGGGGATGAGCAGTTCTTC
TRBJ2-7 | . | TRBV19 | CASSIVPGSYEQYF | TGTGCCAGTAGTATAGTTCCGGGCTCCTACGAGCAGTACTTC
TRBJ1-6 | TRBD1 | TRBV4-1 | CASGTGNSPLHF | TGCGCCAGCGGGACAGGAAATTCACCCCTCCACTTT
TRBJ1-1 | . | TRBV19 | CASSMRQNTEAFF | TGTGCCAGTAGTATGCGACAGAACACTGAAGCTTTCTTT
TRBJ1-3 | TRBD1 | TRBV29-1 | CSVGETGAGNTIYF | TGCAGCGTAGGGGAGACAGGGGCCGGAAACACCATATATTTT
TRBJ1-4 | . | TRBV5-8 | CASSLRGNEKLFF | TGTGCCAGCAGCTTGAGGGGGAATGAAAAACTGTTTTTT
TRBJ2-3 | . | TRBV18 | CASSRPGGAGDTQYF | TGTGCCAGCTCACGGCCGGGGGGCGCCGGAGATACGCAGTATTTT
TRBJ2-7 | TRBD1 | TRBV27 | CASSLKPTGVDYEQYF | TGTGCCAGCAGTTTAAAACCGACAGGGGTGGACTACGAGCAGTACTTC
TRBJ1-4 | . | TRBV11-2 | CASSSPEKLFF | TGTGCCAGCAGCTCTCCCGAAAAACTGTTTTTT
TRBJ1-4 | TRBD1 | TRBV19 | CASSSQGARGEKLFF | TGTGCCAGTAGTTCGCAGGGGGCCAGGGGTGAAAAACTGTTTTTT
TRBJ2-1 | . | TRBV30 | CAWSGDTYNEQFF | TGTGCCTGGAGTGGGGACACCTACAATGAGCAGTTCTTC